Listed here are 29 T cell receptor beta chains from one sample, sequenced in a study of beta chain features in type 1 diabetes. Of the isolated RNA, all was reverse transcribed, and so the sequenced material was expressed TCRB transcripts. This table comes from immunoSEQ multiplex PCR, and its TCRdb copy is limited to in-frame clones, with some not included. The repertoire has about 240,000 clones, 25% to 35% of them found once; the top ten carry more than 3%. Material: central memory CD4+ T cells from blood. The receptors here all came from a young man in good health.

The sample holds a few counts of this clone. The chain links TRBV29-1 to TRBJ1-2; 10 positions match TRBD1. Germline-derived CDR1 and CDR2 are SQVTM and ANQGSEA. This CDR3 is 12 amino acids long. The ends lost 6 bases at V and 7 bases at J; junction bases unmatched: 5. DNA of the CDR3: TGCAGCGTGGAGGGGACAGGGGCTGGCTACACCTTC. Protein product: CSVEGTGAGYTF.

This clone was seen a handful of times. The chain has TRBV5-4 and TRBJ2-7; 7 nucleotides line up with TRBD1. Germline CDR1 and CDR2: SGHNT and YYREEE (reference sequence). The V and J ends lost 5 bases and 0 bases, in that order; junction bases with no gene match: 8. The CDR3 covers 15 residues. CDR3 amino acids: CASSRTGASSYEQYF. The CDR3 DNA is TGTGCCAGCAGTCGAACAGGGGCCAGCTCCTACGAGCAGTACTTC.

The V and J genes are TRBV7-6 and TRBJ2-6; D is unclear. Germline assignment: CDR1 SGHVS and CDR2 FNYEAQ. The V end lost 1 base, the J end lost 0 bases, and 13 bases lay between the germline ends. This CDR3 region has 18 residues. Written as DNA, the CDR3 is TGTGCCAGCAGCTTAGAGGTCGGGCGGAACTCTGGGGCCAACGTCCTGACTTTC. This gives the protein CASSLEVGRNSGANVLTF. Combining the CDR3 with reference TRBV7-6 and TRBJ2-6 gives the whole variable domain GAGVSQSPRYKVTKRGQDVALRCDPISGHVSLYWYRQALGQGPEFLTYFNYEAQQDKSGLPNDRFSAERPEGSISTLTIQRTEQRDSAMYRCASSLEVGRNSGANVLTFGAGSRLTVL.

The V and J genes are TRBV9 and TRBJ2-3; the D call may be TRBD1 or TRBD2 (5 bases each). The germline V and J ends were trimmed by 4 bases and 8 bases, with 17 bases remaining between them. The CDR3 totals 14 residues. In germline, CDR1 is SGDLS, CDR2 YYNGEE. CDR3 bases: TGTGCCAGCAGCTACGGGGAAACTCAGGGTACGCAGTATTTT. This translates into CASSYGETQGTQYF.

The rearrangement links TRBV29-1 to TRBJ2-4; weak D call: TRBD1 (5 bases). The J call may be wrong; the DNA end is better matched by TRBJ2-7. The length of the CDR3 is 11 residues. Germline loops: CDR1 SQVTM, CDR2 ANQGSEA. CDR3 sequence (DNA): TGCAGCGTTGGAGGACAAATCGAGCAGTACTTC. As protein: CSVGGQIEQYF.

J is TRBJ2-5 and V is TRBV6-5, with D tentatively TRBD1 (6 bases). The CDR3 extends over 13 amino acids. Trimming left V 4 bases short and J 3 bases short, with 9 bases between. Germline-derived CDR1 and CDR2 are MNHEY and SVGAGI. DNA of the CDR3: TGTGCCAGCAGTTCACAGGGAGAAGAGACCCAGTACTTC. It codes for CASSSQGEETQYF.

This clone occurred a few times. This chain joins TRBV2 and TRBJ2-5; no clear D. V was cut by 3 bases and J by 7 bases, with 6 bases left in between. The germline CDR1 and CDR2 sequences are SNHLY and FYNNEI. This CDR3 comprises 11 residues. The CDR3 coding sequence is TGTGCCAGCAGTGATGGGATGACCCAGTACTTC. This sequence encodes CASSDGMTQYF. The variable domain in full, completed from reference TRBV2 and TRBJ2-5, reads EPEVTQTPSHQVTQMGQEVILRCVPISNHLYFYWYRQILGQKVEFLVSFYNNEISEKSEIFDDQFSVERPDGSNFTLKIRSTKLEDSAMYFCASSDGMTQYFGPGTRLLVL.

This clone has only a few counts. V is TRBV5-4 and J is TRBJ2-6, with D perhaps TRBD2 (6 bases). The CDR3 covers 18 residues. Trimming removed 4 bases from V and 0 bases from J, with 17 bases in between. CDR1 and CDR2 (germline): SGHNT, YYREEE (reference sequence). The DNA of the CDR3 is TGTGCCAGCAGCACCCTCGCGGGAAGGGGCTCTGGGGCCAACGTCCTGACTTTC. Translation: CASSTLAGRGSGANVLTF.

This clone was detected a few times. The CDR3 sequence is CASSVDRGFYEQYF. CDR3 DNA: TGTGCCAGCAGCGTAGACAGGGGGTTCTACGAGCAGTACTTC. This chain connects TRBV7-2 to TRBJ2-7; TRBD1 aligns across 9 bases. Germline assignment: CDR1 SGHTA and CDR2 FQGNSA. Trimming cost V 5 bases and J 3 bases; bases outside gene matches: 5. The CDR3 loop spans 14 amino acids.

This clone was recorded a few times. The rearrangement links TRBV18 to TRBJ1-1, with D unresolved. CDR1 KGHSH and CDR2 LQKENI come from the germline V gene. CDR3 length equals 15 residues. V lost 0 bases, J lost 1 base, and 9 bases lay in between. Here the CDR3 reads CASSPPRQKNTEAFF. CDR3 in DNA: TGTGCCAGCTCACCACCCAGGCAGAAGAACACTGAAGCTTTCTTT.

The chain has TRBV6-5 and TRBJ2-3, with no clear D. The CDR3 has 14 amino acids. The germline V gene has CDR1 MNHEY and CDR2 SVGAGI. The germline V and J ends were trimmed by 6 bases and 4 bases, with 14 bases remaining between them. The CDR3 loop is CASSSQIPPDTQYF. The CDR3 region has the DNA TGTGCCAGCAGCAGTCAAATACCACCAGATACGCAGTATTTT.

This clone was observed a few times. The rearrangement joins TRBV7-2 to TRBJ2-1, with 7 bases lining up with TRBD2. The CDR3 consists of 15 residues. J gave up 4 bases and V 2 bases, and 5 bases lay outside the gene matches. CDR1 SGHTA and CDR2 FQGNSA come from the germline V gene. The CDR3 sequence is CASSLYGGGYNEQFF. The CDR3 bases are TGTGCCAGCAGCTTATATGGCGGGGGATACAATGAGCAGTTCTTC.

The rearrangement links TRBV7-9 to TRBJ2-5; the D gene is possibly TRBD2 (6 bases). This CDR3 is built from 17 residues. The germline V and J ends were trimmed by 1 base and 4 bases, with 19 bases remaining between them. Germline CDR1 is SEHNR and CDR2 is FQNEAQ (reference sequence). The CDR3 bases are TGTGCCAGCAGCTTAGAGGCGTCTAGAGGAGGGCGAGAGACCCAGTACTTC. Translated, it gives CASSLEASRGGRETQYF.

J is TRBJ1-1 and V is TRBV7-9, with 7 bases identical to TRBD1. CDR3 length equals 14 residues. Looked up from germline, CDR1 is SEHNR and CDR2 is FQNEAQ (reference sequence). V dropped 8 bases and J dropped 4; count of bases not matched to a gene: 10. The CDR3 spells CASGPDRVATEAFF. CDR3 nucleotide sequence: TGTGCCAGCGGACCAGACAGGGTGGCCACTGAAGCTTTCTTT. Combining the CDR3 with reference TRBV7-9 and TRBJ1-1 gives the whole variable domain DTGVSQNPRHKITKRGQNVTFRCDPISEHNRLYWYRQTLGQGPEFLTYFQNEAQLEKSRLLSDRFSAERPKGSFSTLEIQRTEQGDSAMYLCASGPDRVATEAFFGQGTRLTVV.

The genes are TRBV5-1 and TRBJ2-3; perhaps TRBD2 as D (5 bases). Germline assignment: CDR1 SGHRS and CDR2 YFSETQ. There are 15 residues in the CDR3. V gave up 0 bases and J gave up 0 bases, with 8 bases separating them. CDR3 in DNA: TGCGCCAGCAGCTTGGGAGGGAGAAGCACAGATACGCAGTATTTT. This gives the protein CASSLGGRSTDTQYF.

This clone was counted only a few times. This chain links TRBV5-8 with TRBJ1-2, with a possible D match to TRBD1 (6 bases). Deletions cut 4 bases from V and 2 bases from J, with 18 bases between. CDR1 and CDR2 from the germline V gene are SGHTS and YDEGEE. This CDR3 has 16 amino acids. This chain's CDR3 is CASSLVLTGSNYGYTF. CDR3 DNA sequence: TGTGCCAGCAGCCTCGTCCTGACAGGTTCAAACTATGGCTACACCTTC.

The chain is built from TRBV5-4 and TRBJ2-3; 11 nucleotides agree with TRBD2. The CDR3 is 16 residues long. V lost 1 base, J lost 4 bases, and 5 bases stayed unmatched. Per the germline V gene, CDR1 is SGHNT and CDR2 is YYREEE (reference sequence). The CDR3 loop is CASSLKTSGGPDTQYF. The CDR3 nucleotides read TGTGCCAGCAGCTTGAAAACTAGCGGGGGCCCAGATACGCAGTATTTT.

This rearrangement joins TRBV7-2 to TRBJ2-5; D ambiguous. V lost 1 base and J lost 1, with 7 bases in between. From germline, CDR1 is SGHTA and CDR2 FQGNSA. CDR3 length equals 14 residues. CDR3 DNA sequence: TGTGCCAGCAGCTTAGGCGAGGTCCAAGAGACCCAGTACTTC. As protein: CASSLGEVQETQYF.

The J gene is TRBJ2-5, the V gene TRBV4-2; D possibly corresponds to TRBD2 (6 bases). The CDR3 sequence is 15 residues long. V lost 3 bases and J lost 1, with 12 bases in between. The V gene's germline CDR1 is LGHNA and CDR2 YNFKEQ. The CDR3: CASSQAGLFQETQYF. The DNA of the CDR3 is TGTGCCAGCAGCCAGGCGGGGCTATTCCAAGAGACCCAGTACTTC.

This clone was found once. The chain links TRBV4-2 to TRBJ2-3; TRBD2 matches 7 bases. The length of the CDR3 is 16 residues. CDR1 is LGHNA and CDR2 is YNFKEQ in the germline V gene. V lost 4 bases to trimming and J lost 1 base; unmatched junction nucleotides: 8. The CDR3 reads CASSLSAGRGTDTQYF. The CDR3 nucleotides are TGTGCCAGCAGCCTATCAGCGGGAAGGGGCACAGATACGCAGTATTTT.

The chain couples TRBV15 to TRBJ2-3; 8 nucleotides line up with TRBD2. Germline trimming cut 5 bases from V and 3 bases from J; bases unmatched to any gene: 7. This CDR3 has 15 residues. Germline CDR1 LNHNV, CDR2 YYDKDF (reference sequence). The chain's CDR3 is CATSLAGGETDTQYF. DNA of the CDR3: TGTGCCACCAGCCTTGCGGGGGGAGAGACAGATACGCAGTATTTT.

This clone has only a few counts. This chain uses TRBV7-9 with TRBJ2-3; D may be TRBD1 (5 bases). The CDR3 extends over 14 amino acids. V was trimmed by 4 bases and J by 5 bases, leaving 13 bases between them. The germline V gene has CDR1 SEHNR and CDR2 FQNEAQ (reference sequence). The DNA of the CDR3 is TGTGCCAGCAGCTCCAAGGGGCGCGGAGATACGCAGTATTTT. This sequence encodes CASSSKGRGDTQYF. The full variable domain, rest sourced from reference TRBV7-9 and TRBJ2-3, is DTGVSQNPRHKITKRGQNVTFRCDPISEHNRLYWYRQTLGQGPEFLTYFQNEAQLEKSRLLSDRFSAERPKGSFSTLEIQRTEQGDSAMYLCASSSKGRGDTQYFGPGTRLTVL.

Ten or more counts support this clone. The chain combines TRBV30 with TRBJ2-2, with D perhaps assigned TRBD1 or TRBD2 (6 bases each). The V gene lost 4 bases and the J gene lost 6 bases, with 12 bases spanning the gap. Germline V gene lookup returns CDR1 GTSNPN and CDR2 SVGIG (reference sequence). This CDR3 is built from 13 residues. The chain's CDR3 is CAWTPGAAGELFF. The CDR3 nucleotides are TGTGCCTGGACCCCGGGGGCAGCCGGGGAGCTGTTTTTT.

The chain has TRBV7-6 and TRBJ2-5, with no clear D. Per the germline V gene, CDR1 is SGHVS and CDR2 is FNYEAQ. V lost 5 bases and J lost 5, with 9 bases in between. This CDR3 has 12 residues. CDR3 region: CASSPAGETQYF. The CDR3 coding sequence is TGTGCCAGCAGCCCCGCCGGGGAGACCCAGTACTTC.

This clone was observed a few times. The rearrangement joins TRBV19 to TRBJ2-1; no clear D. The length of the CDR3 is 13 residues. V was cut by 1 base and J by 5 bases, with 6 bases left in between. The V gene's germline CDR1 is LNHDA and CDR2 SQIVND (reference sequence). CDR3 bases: TGTGCCAGTAGTATAGCACAGAACAATGAGCAGTTCTTC. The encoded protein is CASSIAQNNEQFF. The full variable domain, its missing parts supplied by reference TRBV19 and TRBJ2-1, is DGGITQSPKYLFRKEGQNVTLSCEQNLNHDAMYWYRQDPGQGLRLIYYSQIVNDFQKGDIAEGYSVSREKKESFPLTVTSAQKNPTAFYLCASSIAQNNEQFFGPGTRLTVL.

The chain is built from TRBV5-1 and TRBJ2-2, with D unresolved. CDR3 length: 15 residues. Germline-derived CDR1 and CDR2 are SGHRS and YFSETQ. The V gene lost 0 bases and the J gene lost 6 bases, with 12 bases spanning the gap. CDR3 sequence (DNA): TGCGCCAGCAGCTTGGTACTCGCCCAACCCGGGGAGCTGTTTTTT. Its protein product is CASSLVLAQPGELFF.

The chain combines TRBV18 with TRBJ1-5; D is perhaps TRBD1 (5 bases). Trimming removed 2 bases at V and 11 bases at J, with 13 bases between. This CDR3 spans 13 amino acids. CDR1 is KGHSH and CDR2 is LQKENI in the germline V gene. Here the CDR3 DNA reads TGTGCCAGCTCACCAGACGAGGGGCGAACCCAGCATTTT. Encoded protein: CASSPDEGRTQHF.

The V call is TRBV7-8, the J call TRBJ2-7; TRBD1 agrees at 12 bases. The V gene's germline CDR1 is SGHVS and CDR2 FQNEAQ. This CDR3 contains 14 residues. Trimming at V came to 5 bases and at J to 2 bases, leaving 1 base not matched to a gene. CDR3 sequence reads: CASSRDRGPYEQYF. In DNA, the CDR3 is TGTGCCAGCAGCCGGGACAGGGGGCCCTACGAGCAGTACTTC.

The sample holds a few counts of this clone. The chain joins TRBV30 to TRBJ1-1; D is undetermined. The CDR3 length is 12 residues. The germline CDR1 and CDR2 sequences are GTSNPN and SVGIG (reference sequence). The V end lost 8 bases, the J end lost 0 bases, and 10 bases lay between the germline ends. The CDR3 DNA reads TGTGCCCAGTCCAGGCTGAACACTGAAGCTTTCTTT. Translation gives CAQSRLNTEAFF.